The clone carrying this T cell receptor (beta chain) was recorded many times. This specimen belongs to a study of molecular identifiers for immune sequencing clone quantification. A CD8+CD4-CCR7+CD45RA+ gate was used to sort naive CD8 T cells. Generation of bulk TCR libraries relied on previously described methods and listed TCR primers. One entry per CDR3 protein results from TCRdb running MiXCR on the PCR reads. The sample consists of over 90,000 distinct CDR3 sequences, under 40% of them appearing once. This receptor was obtained from a human donor in good health. Some libraries in this study had Jurkat cell RNA spiked in. Material: naive CD8+ T cells from blood, with Jurkat cell RNA spiked in. Subset reported: FACS-sorted CD8+CD4-CCR7+CD45RA+ naive T cells.

The CDR3 is CASGRWATASTDTQYF. For the CDR3, the DNA is TGTGCCAGCGGTCGATGGGCGACCGCTAGCACAGATACGCAGTATTTT. This chain uses TRBV28 with TRBJ2-3; D gene uncertain. Deletions cut 8 bases from V and 0 bases from J, with 18 bases between. Germline V gene sequence: CDR1 MDHEN, CDR2 SYDVKM. This CDR3 region has 16 residues.